Included here is one T cell receptor beta chain sequence, with context. Relative to the germline gene, one junction end is altered; a read error may explain this. Study processing details: By means of reference gene primer amplification, nucleated cell counts were estimated. TCRdb's table, derived via immunoSEQ multiplex PCR, lists solely in-frame clones and lacks some. The V and J calls and clone size are taken from that table; D and trimming were inferred from the DNA. The data hold 150,000 to 200,000 clones, with roughly four fifths observed a single time. This entry belongs to a study of blood T cell repertoires in COVID-19. Background on the study: Sample material is recorded as cDNA or gDNA derived from T cells, B-cell-depleted T cells, or PBMCs.

Patients from Seattle were sampled longitudinally, starting during active infection. The CDR3 runs 13 residues. The germline gives CDR1 MNHEY, CDR2 SMNVEV (reference sequence). This sequence originates from a woman aged 80 or older with COVID-19, enrolled during active disease. The sequenced material came from peripheral blood. The genes are TRBV27 and TRBJ2-4, with D possibly TRBD2 on 6 matching bases. As DNA, the CDR3 is TGTGCCAGCAGTTTAGGGCGGGAAAACCTTCAGTACTTC. Amino acid sequence: CASSLGRENLQYF.